This passage covers 31 T cell receptor beta chains from one sample sequenced in a study of T cell responses to AZD1222 COVID-19 vaccine. Profiled with immunoSEQ multiplex PCR; TCRdb holds only in-frame clones, not every one. The sample carries 100,000 to 150,000 clones, roughly 89% recorded once. The source was peripheral blood, collected 28 days after the second AZD1222 dose. The source is an adult who received the AZD1222 COVID-19 vaccine.

This rearrangement joins TRBV10-3 to TRBJ2-6; 14 bases align to TRBD2. This CDR3 is built from 21 residues. Germline loops: CDR1 ENHRY, CDR2 SYGVKD. The V segment lost 3 bases and the J segment 0 bases; nucleotides outside the gene matches: 10. The CDR3 loop reads CAISDPGTSGSTLSGANVLTF. CDR3 nucleotide sequence: TGTGCCATCAGTGACCCCGGGACTAGCGGGAGTACGCTCTCTGGGGCCAACGTCCTGACTTTC.

The chain couples TRBV7-2 to TRBJ2-3; 8 bases are shared with TRBD1. The V gene end was trimmed by 2 bases and the J gene end by 4 bases; junction bases not matched to a gene: 5. The germline V gene has CDR1 SGHTA and CDR2 FQGNSA. This CDR3 is built from 15 residues. CDR3 coding DNA: TGTGCCAGCAGCTTAATGGGACAGGTTTCAGATACGCAGTATTTT. This encodes CASSLMGQVSDTQYF.

In this sample, this clone turned up once. This chain links TRBV19 with TRBJ2-7, with D unresolved. The V end lost 3 bases, the J end lost 6 bases, and 6 bases lay between the germline ends. Germline CDR1 reads LNHDA; CDR2 reads SQIVND (reference sequence). There are 11 residues in the CDR3. This CDR3 reads CASSMFGEQYF. CDR3 DNA sequence: TGTGCCAGTAGTATGTTTGGCGAGCAGTACTTC.

This clone was observed at least ten times. This chain uses TRBV14 with TRBJ1-5; possibly TRBD1 for D (5 bases). CDR1 and CDR2 from the germline V gene are SGHDN and FVKESK. The length of the CDR3 is 19 residues. The V end lost 0 bases, the J end lost 4 bases, and 22 bases lay between the germline ends. The CDR3 DNA reads as TGTGCCAGCAGCCAAGAAGTGAGGAGGGCCAGGGCTCATAATCAGCCCCAGCATTTT. Protein: CASSQEVRRARAHNQPQHF.

CDR3 residues: CAWSARASDTF. In DNA form, the CDR3 reads TGTGCCTGGAGTGCAAGGGCTTCGGACACCTTC. The chain links TRBV30 to TRBJ1-2; no clear D gene. CDR3 length: 11 amino acids. V was cut by 1 base and J by 12 bases, with 12 bases left in between. Germline CDR1 GTSNPN, CDR2 SVGIG (reference sequence).

There are a few counts of this clone. This chain uses TRBV29-1 with TRBJ1-1; D possibly corresponds to TRBD1 (6 bases). Germline V gene lookup returns CDR1 SQVTM and CDR2 ANQGSEA. The CDR3 is 13 residues long. V shed 7 bases and J shed 0 bases, with 12 bases lying between them. The CDR3 sequence is CSAGTNMNTEAFF. As DNA, the CDR3 is TGCAGCGCCGGGACAAACATGAACACTGAAGCTTTCTTT. Based on the CDR3 plus reference TRBV29-1 and TRBJ1-1, the full variable domain is SAVISQKPSRDICQRGTSLTIQCQVDSQVTMMFWYRQQPGQSLTLIATANQGSEATYESGFVIDKFPISRPNLTFSTLTVSNMSPEDSSIYLCSAGTNMNTEAFFGQGTRLTVV.

The gene calls are TRBV6-6 and TRBJ1-6; possible D gene TRBD1, 5 bases. Trimming pared 2 bases from V and 14 bases from J, leaving 10 bases between. The CDR3 sequence is 12 residues long. Germline CDR1 and CDR2: MNHNY and SVGAGI (reference sequence). The CDR3 is CASSYGDPTLHF. The CDR3, as DNA: TGTGCCAGCAGTTACGGGGACCCCACCCTCCACTTT.

J is TRBJ2-1 and V is TRBV3-1 (or the pseudogene TRBV3-2), with a tentative D call TRBD2 (7 bases). Germline-derived CDR1 and CDR2 are LGHDT and YNNKEL (reference sequence). The ends were cut back, 5 bases at V and 8 bases at J, with 19 bases in the middle. This CDR3 has 15 residues. CDR3 nucleotide sequence: TGTGCCAGCAGCAAGGGGGGGAGGGCCCTCCATGAGCAGTTCTTC. Its translation: CASSKGGRALHEQFF.

The V and J genes are TRBV6-5 and TRBJ1-2, with D perhaps TRBD1 (5 bases). The CDR3 runs to 14 residues. Per the germline V gene, CDR1 is MNHEY and CDR2 is SVGAGI. Trimming cost V 5 bases and J 2 bases, with 12 bases left between them. This chain's CDR3 is CASSRPGRNYGYTF. In nucleotides, the CDR3 is TGTGCCAGCAGTCGGCCGGGACGGAACTATGGCTACACCTTC.

CDR3 nucleotides: TGTGCCAGCAGCTTAGAACGCAGACTTAACTATGGCTACACCTTC. Its translation: CASSLERRLNYGYTF. The chain couples TRBV11-2 to TRBJ1-2; D gene uncertain. The CDR3 sequence is 15 residues long. Germline values: CDR1 SGHAT, CDR2 FQNNGV. The V end was cut by 0 bases, the J end by 1 base, with 9 bases between.

V is TRBV11-2 and J is TRBJ2-1, with no clear D. Germline V gene data show CDR1 as SGHAT and CDR2 as FQNNGV. The CDR3 totals 15 residues. Trimming left V 5 bases short and J 2 bases short, with 13 bases between. CDR3 sequence reads: CASSPLGGAYNEQFF. DNA of the CDR3: TGTGCCAGCAGCCCCCTAGGTGGGGCCTACAATGAGCAGTTCTTC. Full variable domain (outside the CDR3, taken from reference TRBV11-2 and TRBJ2-1): EAGVAQSPRYKIIEKRQSVAFWCNPISGHATLYWYQQILGQGPKLLIQFQNNGVVDDSQLPKDRFSAERLKGVDSTLKIQPAKLEDSAVYLCASSPLGGAYNEQFFGPGTRLTVL.

By sample fraction, this clone is medium-sized (0.01 to 0.1%). The chain joins TRBV6-4 to TRBJ2-2; the D is unclear. V was clipped by 3 bases and J by 0 bases, with 8 bases between them. The length of the CDR3 is 15 residues. Per germline, CDR1 MRHNA and CDR2 SNTAGT. The DNA of the CDR3 is TGTGCCAGCAGTGAAACACCTGCGAACACCGGGGAGCTGTTTTTT. Residues: CASSETPANTGELFF.

This clone was seen only a few times. The CDR3 protein is CASSLSGSSSYEQYF. The CDR3 DNA is TGTGCCAGCAGCTTAAGTGGGTCCAGCTCCTACGAGCAGTACTTC. V and J are TRBV7-3 and TRBJ2-7; D ambiguous. The V gene's germline CDR1 is SGHTA and CDR2 FQGTGA. The CDR3 runs 15 residues. Trimming took 1 base from V and 0 from J, leaving 10 bases between them.

The rearrangement uses TRBV4-2 and TRBJ2-3, with D hard to call. This CDR3 contains 16 residues. Trimming shortened V by 3 bases and J by 3 bases, and 16 bases separated the two germline ends. The germline V gene encodes CDR1 LGHNA and CDR2 YNFKEQ. CDR3 bases: TGTGCCAGCAGCCACATTAGCCAGGTCTTGACAGATACGCAGTATTTT. Its translation: CASSHISQVLTDTQYF.

The chain uses TRBV7-3 and TRBJ2-1; 10 bases line up with TRBD2. CDR1 is SGHTA, CDR2 FQGTGA, per germline. Trimming took 0 bases from V and 8 from J; bases not matched to a gene: 7. The CDR3 is 16 amino acids. CDR3 protein: CASSLTPSGSAHEQFF. CDR3 bases: TGTGCCAGCAGCTTAACGCCTAGCGGGAGTGCCCATGAGCAGTTCTTC. Filled out from reference TRBV7-3 and TRBJ2-1, the complete variable domain reads GAGVSQTPSNKVTEKGKYVELRCDPISGHTALYWYRQSLGQGPEFLIYFQGTGAADDSGLPNDRFFAVRPEGSVSTLKIQRTERGDSAVYLCASSLTPSGSAHEQFFGPGTRLTVL.

DNA for the CDR3: TGTGCCAGCAGTTATAGTCTCGGGACACCGGGGACAGATACGCAGTATTTT. Protein sequence: CASSYSLGTPGTDTQYF. This chain uses TRBV6-2 or TRBV6-3 with TRBJ2-3; TRBD1 might be the D (6 bases). This CDR3 contains 17 residues. V was trimmed by 3 bases and J by 3 bases, leaving 19 bases between them. Germline V gene sequence: CDR1 MNHEY, CDR2 SVGEGT.

This clone was found once. The chain employs TRBV10-3 and TRBJ1-4; no reliable D call. The CDR3 is made up of 12 amino acids. The germline V and J ends were trimmed by 4 bases and 8 bases, with 8 bases remaining between them. The germline CDR1 and CDR2 sequences are ENHRY and SYGVKD. The CDR3 sequence is CAISVTGEKLFF. The CDR3 nucleotides read TGTGCCATCAGTGTTACGGGGGAAAAACTGTTTTTT.

The chain recombines TRBV7-8 with TRBJ2-1; 7 bases map to TRBD2. This CDR3 is built from 16 residues. Germline CDR1 is SGHVS and CDR2 is FQNEAQ. V gave up 2 bases and J gave up 4 bases; unmatched junction bases: 8. The CDR3 bases are TGTGCCAGCAGCTTATCAACCGGGAGGCTTTACAATGAGCAGTTCTTC. Translated, it gives CASSLSTGRLYNEQFF.

This chain uses TRBV6-5 with TRBJ1-5; 8 bases fit TRBD1. The CDR3 loop spans 14 amino acids. The germline V gene has CDR1 MNHEY and CDR2 SVGAGI. V shed 6 bases and J 5 bases; nucleotides not matched to a gene: 6. CDR3 nucleotides: TGTGCCAGCAGACCAACAGGGGGAGATCAGCCCCAGCATTTT. Translation: CASRPTGGDQPQHF.

This chain connects TRBV3-1 (or the pseudogene TRBV3-2) to TRBJ1-2; TRBD1 might be the D (5 bases). V was trimmed by 0 bases and J by 6 bases, leaving 11 bases between them. From germline, CDR1 is LGHDT and CDR2 YNNKEL (reference sequence). CDR3 length: 14 residues. The CDR3 spells CASSQDSAGNGYTF. The CDR3 DNA follows: TGTGCCAGCAGCCAAGATTCGGCAGGGAATGGCTACACCTTC.

V gene TRBV5-1 combines with J gene TRBJ2-5; 8 nucleotides match TRBD2. The germline gives CDR1 SGHRS, CDR2 YFSETQ. V lost 4 bases and J lost 2; bases outside the gene matches: 13. This CDR3 region has 17 residues. The CDR3 coding sequence is TGCGCCAGCAGCCCCACCCGAGGTGCGGGAGGACAAGAGACCCAGTACTTC. Protein sequence: CASSPTRGAGGQETQYF.

The chain links TRBV5-1 to TRBJ2-3; TRBD1 agrees at 9 bases. The J segment lost 1 base and the V segment lost 7 bases, leaving 4 bases of the junction unmatched. Germline CDR1 reads SGHRS; CDR2 reads YFSETQ. The CDR3 loop spans 14 amino acids. The CDR3 nucleotides are TGCGCCAGCCAACAGGGGGCCGGCACAGATACGCAGTATTTT. This gives the protein CASQQGAGTDTQYF.

The V and J genes are TRBV12-5 and TRBJ1-3; D perhaps matches TRBD1 (5 bases). CDR1 and CDR2 from the germline V gene are LGHNT and FRNRAP. This CDR3 spans 15 amino acids. The V end was cut by 3 bases, the J end by 1 base, with 10 bases between. The CDR3 nucleotides read TGTGCTAGTGGTTTTTCAGGGAATTCTGGAAACACCATATATTTT. Translating gives CASGFSGNSGNTIYF.

The chain links TRBV7-6 to TRBJ2-2; 11 nucleotides match TRBD2. The junction had 17 bases not matched to a gene; V was cut back by 3 bases and J by 2 bases. Germline CDR1 is SGHVS and CDR2 is FNYEAQ. The CDR3 is 21 residues long. The CDR3 sequence is CASSFLTPIAGGPSNTGELFF. CDR3 nucleotides: TGTGCCAGCAGCTTCTTAACACCCATAGCGGGAGGGCCTTCAAACACCGGGGAGCTGTTTTTT.

The rearrangement links TRBV12-5 to TRBJ1-6; 7 nucleotides agree with TRBD1. This CDR3 has 21 amino acids. Germline CDR1 and CDR2: LGHNT and FRNRAP. V lost 0 bases, J lost 6 bases, and 20 bases stayed unmatched. The CDR3 spells CASGLVLPPRQGAVGNSPLHF. The CDR3 DNA sequence: TGTGCTAGTGGTTTGGTACTTCCCCCCAGACAGGGAGCGGTTGGTAATTCACCCCTCCACTTT.

The chain uses TRBV28 and TRBJ1-2; a weak D match, TRBD1 (5 bases). The germline CDR1 and CDR2 sequences are MDHEN and SYDVKM. The CDR3 covers 12 residues. Trimming took off 4 bases at V and 6 bases at J, with 9 bases between the two ends. The CDR3 reads CASSSPGDGYTF. The CDR3 DNA sequence: TGTGCCAGCAGTTCCCCGGGGGATGGCTACACCTTC.

The chain uses TRBV28 and TRBJ1-4; D perhaps matches TRBD1 (5 bases). V was pared by 6 bases and J by 6 bases, with 17 bases between. This CDR3 has 15 residues. Germline lookup yields CDR1 MDHEN and CDR2 SYDVKM. The CDR3 loop reads CASSLMGWGDEKLFF. In DNA, the CDR3 is TGTGCCAGCAGCCTAATGGGCTGGGGGGATGAAAAACTGTTTTTT.

This chain joins TRBV29-1 and TRBJ2-7; maybe TRBD1 (6 bases). CDR3 length: 15 amino acids. Trimming left V 7 bases short and J 0 bases short, with 19 bases between. The V gene's germline CDR1 is SQVTM and CDR2 ANQGSEA. The CDR3 DNA reads TGCAGCGCCGAGAACAGGGCGTCTGGCTCCTACGAGCAGTACTTC. It encodes CSAENRASGSYEQYF.

The chain uses TRBV3-1 (or the pseudogene TRBV3-2) and TRBJ1-6; TRBD1 is a possible D gene (5 bases). The V end lost 5 bases, the J end lost 7 bases, and 9 bases lay between the germline ends. The germline V gene encodes CDR1 LGHDT and CDR2 YNNKEL (reference sequence). The CDR3 runs to 13 residues. CDR3 protein: CASSLGGNSPLHF. CDR3 sequence (DNA): TGTGCCAGCAGCTTGGGGGGAAATTCACCCCTCCACTTT.

The chain joins TRBV6-5 to TRBJ1-6; TRBD1 might be the D (6 bases). The V gene's germline CDR1 is MNHEY and CDR2 SVGAGI. V gave up 4 bases and J gave up 9 bases, with 7 bases separating them. This CDR3 region has 12 residues. CDR3 residues: CASSSRGSPLHF. The CDR3 DNA reads TGTGCCAGCAGTTCCAGGGGTTCACCCCTCCACTTT.

The chain is built from TRBV6-2 or TRBV6-3 and TRBJ1-1; no definite D call. The CDR3 is 13 residues long. V dropped 2 bases and J dropped 8 bases, with 12 bases sitting between them. The V gene's germline CDR1 is MNHEY and CDR2 SVGEGT. The CDR3 reads CASSYPTKTEAFF. The CDR3 DNA reads as TGTGCCAGCAGTTACCCGACGAAGACGGAAGCTTTCTTT.